The rows below give T cell receptor beta chains drawn from one sample of a study of blood T cell repertoires in COVID-19. This table comes from immunoSEQ multiplex PCR, and its TCRdb copy is limited to in-frame clones, with some not included. The repertoire holds about 150,000 clones, with around 82% as singletons. The material sequenced was peripheral blood. Receptor source: a woman of 80 years or more with active or convalescent COVID-19. The CDR3 runs from the conserved cysteine through the conserved F or W. The order of the fields is V gene, clone size, J gene, D gene, CDR3 DNA, CDR3 protein. The D gene is left open where the match is weak. Expanded clones are given a class, and other clones once, few, many or no size at all.

TRBV19	.	TRBJ2-5	TRBD1	TGTGCCAGTAGTGGCCCCGGGACAGGGGCGTACCAAGAGACCCAGTACTTC	CASSGPGTGAYQETQYF
TRBV7-2	.	TRBJ2-6	.	TGTGCCAGCAGCTTATTGGTGAGCTCTGGGGCCAACGTCCTGACTTTC	CASSLLVSSGANVLTF
TRBV2	.	TRBJ2-7	.	TGTGCCAGCAGGGAGGATAGGGCCTACGAGCAGTACTTC	CASREDRAYEQYF
TRBV9	.	TRBJ2-7	.	TGTGCCAGCAGCGTAGCTACCACCCCCTCCTACGAGCAGTACTTC	CASSVATTPSYEQYF
TRBV18	.	TRBJ2-3	.	TGTGCCAGCTCACCACAGGGGCGCAGCACAGATACGCAGTATTTT	CASSPQGRSTDTQYF
TRBV4-2	.	TRBJ2-3	TRBD2	TGTGCCAGCAGCCTTCGACTAGCGGAGGTGGGGGATACGCAGTATTTT	CASSLRLAEVGDTQYF
TRBV12-3/TRBV12-4	.	TRBJ1-2	.	TGTGCCAGCAGTTTAGGACAGATCTATGGCTACACCTTC	CASSLGQIYGYTF
TRBV5-1	.	TRBJ2-5	TRBD2	TGCGCCAGCAGCTTGGGACTAGCGGGAGATGTAGAGACCCAGTACTTC	CASSLGLAGDVETQYF
TRBV9	few	TRBJ1-6	TRBD1	TGTGCCAGCAGCGTTACCCCCGGGACAGCTAATTCACCCCTCCACTTT	CASSVTPGTANSPLHF
TRBV7-2	once	TRBJ2-3	.	TGTGCCAGCAGCTTAGCTGAGGTGGTCCCGGCAGATACGCAGTATTTT	CASSLAEVVPADTQYF